A selection of T cell receptor beta chains follows, all from one sample in a study of T cells after yellow fever vaccination. TCRdb reanalysed the 5' RACE reads using MiXCR and keeps one entry per CDR3 protein. The sample yields about 630,000 distinct CDR3 sequences, more than 9% seen once. Specimen: PBMCs, collected on the day of the yellow fever booster vaccination. The receptors come from a man aged 25-40 years who received the YFV17D yellow fever vaccine. The CDR3 runs from the conserved cysteine through the conserved F or W. The D gene is left open where the match is weak. Some rows mark clone size as missing; the rest say once, few, many or name a class of expanded clone.

J	size	D	V	DNA	CDR3
TRBJ2-5	.	.	TRBV12-3/TRBV12-4	TGTGCCAGCAGTCCGAGTAGCGCCCAAGAGACCCAGTACTTC	CASSPSSAQETQYF
TRBJ2-3	.	TRBD2	TRBV5-1	TGCGCCAGCAGCTTGGCCGGAGCGGGAGGGGGAGATACGCAGTATTTT	CASSLAGAGGGDTQYF
TRBJ2-1	.	TRBD2	TRBV5-1	TGCGCCAGCAGCTCCGGGACTAGCGGATTTAGCTCCTACAATGAGCAGTTCTTC	CASSSGTSGFSSYNEQFF
TRBJ2-1	few	TRBD1	TRBV3-1	TGTGCCAGCAGCCCCCGGGACAGCATGTCGTCCTACAATGAGCAGTTCTTC	CASSPRDSMSSYNEQFF
TRBJ2-7	.	.	TRBV5-6	TGTGCCAGCAGCTTGGTTTTATCGAACGAGCAGTACTTC	CASSLVLSNEQYF
TRBJ2-7	.	TRBD1	TRBV30	TGTGCCTGGAGTGATGTCGGGACAGCGCTCGACGAGCAGTACTTC	CAWSDVGTALDEQYF
TRBJ2-1	.	TRBD2	TRBV4-2	TGTGCCAGCAGCCCAGAGATCCGGACTAGCGGGAGAGAGAGCGAGCAGTTCTTC	CASSPEIRTSGRESEQFF
TRBJ2-1	few	.	TRBV28	TGTGCCAGCAGTTTAGGGGTTGGCGGCCCCCGTAATGAGCAGTTCTTC	CASSLGVGGPRNEQFF
TRBJ2-5	.	TRBD1	TRBV19	TGTGCCACAGGGACAGGGTCGGTGAGGAGGGAGACCCAGTACTTC	CATGTGSVRRETQYF
TRBJ2-6	.	.	TRBV12-3/TRBV12-4	TGTACCAGCAGTTTATACCCCCTCACAGGGACTGGGGCCAACGTCCTGACTTTC	CTSSLYPLTGTGANVLTF
TRBJ1-5	few	TRBD1	TRBV7-9	TGTGCCAGCAGCCCCGGACAGGGGGAACGTCAGCCCCAGCATTTT	CASSPGQGERQPQHF
TRBJ1-2	.	.	TRBV4-2	TGTGCCAGCAGCCATCCATCTTATGGGGATAACTATGGCTACACCTTC	CASSHPSYGDNYGYTF
TRBJ2-1	.	TRBD2	TRBV12-3/TRBV12-4	TGTGCCAGCAGTTTTGATAGCGGGAGGACGAAGCAGTTCTTC	CASSFDSGRTKQFF
TRBJ2-1	few	.	TRBV21-1	TGTGCCAGTATCAACAGGGGAAGCTCCTACAATGAGCAGTTCTTC	CASINRGSSYNEQFF
TRBJ2-5	few	.	TRBV20-1	TGCAGTGCTAGGGCCCTCGACCAAGAGACCCAGTACTTC	CSARALDQETQYF
TRBJ2-7	many	TRBD2	TRBV5-6	TGTGCCAGCAGTCCAGGGACTAGCTGGGCCTACGAGCAGTACTTC	CASSPGTSWAYEQYF
TRBJ2-6	few	TRBD2	TRBV10-3	TGTGCCATCGGACCTAGGGAGGGAGGGGCCAACGTCCTGACTTTC	CAIGPREGGANVLTF
TRBJ2-1	.	TRBD2	TRBV7-9	TGTGCCAGCAGCATCGGACTAGCCCCCTACAATGAGCAGTTCTTC	CASSIGLAPYNEQFF
TRBJ1-4	.	.	TRBV7-3	TGTGCCAGCAGGATCCGCCGTAATGAAAAACTGTTTTTT	CASRIRRNEKLFF
TRBJ2-2	many	TRBD1	TRBV4-3	TGCGCCAGCAGCCAAGAGCCAGGGGGGAACACCGGGGAGCTGTTTTTT	CASSQEPGGNTGELFF
TRBJ2-7	few	TRBD2	TRBV4-1	TGCGCCAGCAGCCGTATCGGGGCTAGCGGGAGGTACGAGCAGTACTTC	CASSRIGASGRYEQYF
TRBJ2-2	once	TRBD2	TRBV11-2	TGTGCCAGCAGCCACACGCAGGTCCTAGCGGGAGTAACCGGGGAGCTGTTTTTT	CASSHTQVLAGVTGELFF
TRBJ2-3	few	.	TRBV7-2	TGTGCCAGCAGCTTAGGCGACCTAGCGTCCGATACGCAGTATTTT	CASSLGDLASDTQYF
TRBJ1-2	few	.	TRBV5-1	TGCGCCAGCAGCTTGGCTCAAGCTGACTATGGCTACACCTTC	CASSLAQADYGYTF
TRBJ2-5	.	TRBD2	TRBV10-2	TGCGCCAGTCACGGGGTGACTAGCCGCCAAGAGACCCAGTACTTC	CASHGVTSRQETQYF
TRBJ1-6	.	.	TRBV15	TGTGCCACCAGCTCCTACGGACAGCCCAATTCACCCCTCCACTTT	CATSSYGQPNSPLHF
TRBJ2-5	many	.	TRBV4-3	TGCGCCAGCAGCCTCCAGGTGAAGGGTGGAAAGACCCAGTACTTC	CASSLQVKGGKTQYF
TRBJ2-3	.	.	TRBV20-1	TGCAGTGCTCAAAAGTTACAGGGTTTGGGACGGGCGCAGTATTTT	CSAQKLQGLGRAQYF
TRBJ2-3	.	.	TRBV19	TGTGCCAGTAGTGTCCGGAACACAGATACGCAGTATTTT	CASSVRNTDTQYF
TRBJ2-1	.	.	TRBV11-1	TGTGCCAGCAGCGCCCAAAGATTGGCGGGTCGAAGCTCCTACAATGAGCAGTTCTTC	CASSAQRLAGRSSYNEQFF
TRBJ2-3	few	.	TRBV20-1	TGCAGTGCTTTCCGGACTGATCGAGATACGCAGTATTTT	CSAFRTDRDTQYF
TRBJ2-5	.	.	TRBV6-5	TGTGCCAGCAGTTACGCGGCCCGGGAGACCCAGTACTTC	CASSYAARETQYF
TRBJ1-2	few	.	TRBV7-2	TGTGCCAGCAGCTTGCAGGGGACGTGGACTAACTATGGCTACACCTTC	CASSLQGTWTNYGYTF
TRBJ2-3	.	TRBD1	TRBV5-1	TGCGCCAGCAGCTTGGATACAGGGGGCTATACGCAGTATTTT	CASSLDTGGYTQYF
TRBJ2-3	.	.	TRBV25-1	TGTGCCAGCAGTGTCCGGGGCTTAGATACGCAGTATTTT	CASSVRGLDTQYF
TRBJ2-7	few	.	TRBV20-1	TGCAGTGCTAGCCCCAATGACTACGAGCAGTACTTC	CSASPNDYEQYF
TRBJ1-4	few	.	TRBV20-1	TGCAGTGCTAAGAGAAACAGGGCAGTTACTGAAAAACTGTTTTTT	CSAKRNRAVTEKLFF
TRBJ2-7	few	.	TRBV3-1	TGTGCCAGCAGCCACACGGGCCCGAACTACGAGCAGTACTTC	CASSHTGPNYEQYF
TRBJ2-1	.	.	TRBV28	TGTGACAGCAGTTTGACTCCCCGAACGGGTGAGCAGTTCTTC	CDSSLTPRTGEQFF
TRBJ2-1	.	.	TRBV7-9	TGTGCCAGCCTGGGGGGTAGGGGGCGCTCCTACAATGAGCAGTTCTTC	CASLGGRGRSYNEQFF
TRBJ2-1	.	.	TRBV5-6	TGTGCCAGCAGGTCCCCCAGTCAGGGGAATGAGCAGTTCTTC	CASRSPSQGNEQFF
TRBJ1-5	few	TRBD1	TRBV27	TGTGCCAGCAGTTTATCTGGGACAGGGGTATATAGCAATCAGCCCCAGCATTTT	CASSLSGTGVYSNQPQHF
TRBJ2-5	.	.	TRBV3-1	TGTGCCAGCAGCCGCCGAGGGGGCGGGGAAGAGACCCAGTACTTC	CASSRRGGGEETQYF